The clone carrying this T cell receptor beta chain was seen a single time. As yet, its antigen is unknown. Each CDR3 protein is one row after TCRdb ran MiXCR on the reads. The table shows tens of thousands of distinct CDR3 sequences, with 21% occurring only once. CDR3 size: 15 residues. Germline-derived CDR1 and CDR2 are MNHNY and SVGAGI (reference sequence). V shed 2 bases and J 7 bases; nucleotides not matched to a gene: 4. This entry comes from a study of T cell repertoires in cytomegalovirus infection. Study at large: Both CMV infection and a matching HLA type were indicated by public TCR beta signatures.

The TCR comes from a human donor in good health (CMV status not recorded). Some clones in this sample may be carry-over from other donors' samples. The chain combines TRBV6-6 with TRBJ2-1; 11 bases are shared with TRBD2. Sequencing was performed on CD8+ T cells from cultured PBMCs, taken from culture after CMV antigen stimulation. As DNA, the CDR3 is TGTGCCAGCAGTTACAGGGCTAGCGGGAGGAATGAGCAGTTCTTC. It is translated as CASSYRASGRNEQFF.